The 10 T cell receptor beta chains in this list originate from one sample, sequenced in a study of sequential checkpoint blockade in melanoma. Sequencing used immunoSEQ multiplex PCR; TCRdb keeps in-frame clones, though not all of them. The repertoire holds some 30,000 clones, with less than 90% as singletons. The treatment denotes: randomized to nivolumab then ipilimumab (arm A) or the reverse (arm B). Sample: CD8+ T cells sorted from blood (inferred from file names), taken from a patient given nivolumab and ipilimumab in sequence. The receptor set was obtained from a human donor with melanoma.

V is TRBV28 and J is TRBJ2-7; D is ambiguous. This CDR3 is built from 13 residues. Trimming removed 2 bases from V and 1 base from J, with 6 bases in between. Germline CDR1 and CDR2: MDHEN and SYDVKM. In DNA, the CDR3 is TGTGCCAGCAGTTTAGAGGCTTCCTACGAGCAGTACTTC. Translated, it gives CASSLEASYEQYF.

The chain combines TRBV30 with TRBJ1-1; 7 bases are a match to TRBD1. The germline V gene has CDR1 GTSNPN and CDR2 SVGIG (reference sequence). The V gene end was trimmed by 7 bases and the J gene end by 11 bases; junction bases not matched to a gene: 4. This CDR3 is 9 amino acids long. The CDR3 loop reads CASTGKAFF. Here the CDR3 DNA reads TGTGCCTCGACAGGGAAGGCTTTCTTT.

This chain uses TRBV27 with TRBJ2-1; D is perhaps TRBD2 (6 bases). CDR1 and CDR2 from the germline V gene are MNHEY and SMNVEV (reference sequence). CDR3 length equals 14 residues. Trimming took 6 bases from V and 7 from J, leaving 16 bases between them. The CDR3 DNA is TGTGCCAGCAGCCGAGATGGAGGGTGGAATGAGCAGTTCTTC. Amino acids: CASSRDGGWNEQFF.

The chain combines TRBV28 with TRBJ2-1; TRBD2 agrees at 9 bases. From germline, CDR1 is MDHEN and CDR2 SYDVKM. After removal of 3 bases from V and 9 bases from J, the junction contained 6 bases not matched to a gene. This CDR3 region has 14 residues. CDR3 DNA sequence: TGTGCCAGCAGTTTCCGCGGGGGGGCGGTTGAGCAGTTCTTC. Translation: CASSFRGGAVEQFF.

The chain carries TRBV29-1 and TRBJ1-1; D uncertain. CDR1 is SQVTM, CDR2 ANQGSEA, per germline. CDR3 length: 10 amino acids. The germline V and J ends were trimmed by 7 bases and 10 bases, with 13 bases remaining between them. CDR3 nucleotide sequence: TGCAGCGCCCTCGGACTGGGAGCTTTCTTT. Amino acids: CSALGLGAFF.

The chain couples TRBV4-3 to TRBJ2-1; 7 bases match TRBD1. Germline-derived CDR1 and CDR2 are LGHNA and YSLEER. This CDR3 is built from 16 residues. Losses at the gene ends were 3 bases for V and 2 bases for J; bases not matched to a gene: 7. The CDR3 coding sequence is TGCGCCAGCAGCCATGACAGGGTACCCCCCTACAATGAGCAGTTCTTC. Translated, it gives CASSHDRVPPYNEQFF.

J is TRBJ2-1 and V is TRBV6-4; TRBD2 matches at 11 bases. V was pared by 3 bases and J by 3 bases, with 1 base of the junction left unmatched. The V gene's germline CDR1 is MRHNA and CDR2 SNTAGT. This CDR3 spans 15 amino acids. The CDR3 loop reads CASSETSGVYNEQFF. The CDR3 DNA sequence: TGTGCCAGCAGTGAGACTAGCGGGGTCTACAATGAGCAGTTCTTC.

The chain is built from TRBV2 and TRBJ2-3, with a tentative D call TRBD2 (6 bases). Germline CDR1 is SNHLY and CDR2 is FYNNEI. This CDR3 is built from 17 residues. Trimming stripped 2 bases from V and 4 bases from J, with 19 bases between. Written as DNA, the CDR3 is TGTGCCAGCAGTGAAAGGGTGCGGGGCTGGCGGGCAGATACGCAGTATTTT. Translating it yields CASSERVRGWRADTQYF.

The V and J genes are TRBV5-4 and TRBJ1-1, with TRBD1 matching over 8 bases. The CDR3 loop spans 15 amino acids. Losses at the gene ends were 5 bases for V and 0 bases for J; bases not matched to a gene: 6. Germline CDR1 SGHNT, CDR2 YYREEE (reference sequence). CDR3 bases: TGTGCCAGCAGAGGACAGGGAACCATGAACACTGAAGCTTTCTTT. Translation: CASRGQGTMNTEAFF. Drawing the rest from reference TRBV5-4 and TRBJ1-1, the complete variable domain is ETGVTQSPTHLIKTRGQQVTLRCSSQSGHNTVSWYQQALGQGPQFIFQYYREEENGRGNFPPRFSGLQFPNYSSELNVNALELDDSALYLCASRGQGTMNTEAFFGQGTRLTVV.

The chain couples TRBV15 to TRBJ2-1; TRBD2 matches at 12 bases. CDR3 length equals 19 residues. V trimming: 4 bases; J trimming: 0 bases; junction bases outside the gene matches: 10. Germline V gene lookup returns CDR1 LNHNV and CDR2 YYDKDF (reference sequence). CDR3 loop: CATSTSSGRARSSYNEQFF. CDR3 nucleotides: TGTGCCACCAGCACCTCTAGCGGGAGGGCCAGGAGCTCCTACAATGAGCAGTTCTTC.